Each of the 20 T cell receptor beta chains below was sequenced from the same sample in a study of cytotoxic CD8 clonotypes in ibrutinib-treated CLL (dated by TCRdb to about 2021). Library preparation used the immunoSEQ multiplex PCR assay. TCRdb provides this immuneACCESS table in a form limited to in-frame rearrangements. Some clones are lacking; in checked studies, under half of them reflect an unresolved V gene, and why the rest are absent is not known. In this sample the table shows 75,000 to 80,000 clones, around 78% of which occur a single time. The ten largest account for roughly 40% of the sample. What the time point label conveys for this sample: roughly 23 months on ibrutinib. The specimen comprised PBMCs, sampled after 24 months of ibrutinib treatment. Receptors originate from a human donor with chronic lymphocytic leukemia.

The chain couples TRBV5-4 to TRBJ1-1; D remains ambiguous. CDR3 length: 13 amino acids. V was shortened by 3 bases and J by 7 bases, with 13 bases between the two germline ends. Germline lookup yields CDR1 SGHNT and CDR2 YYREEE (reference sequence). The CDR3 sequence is CASSSGLADEAFF. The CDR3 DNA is TGTGCCAGCAGCTCCGGACTGGCCGATGAAGCTTTCTTT. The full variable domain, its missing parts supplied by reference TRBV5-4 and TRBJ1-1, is ETGVTQSPTHLIKTRGQQVTLRCSSQSGHNTVSWYQQALGQGPQFIFQYYREEENGRGNFPPRFSGLQFPNYSSELNVNALELDDSALYLCASSSGLADEAFFGQGTRLTVV.

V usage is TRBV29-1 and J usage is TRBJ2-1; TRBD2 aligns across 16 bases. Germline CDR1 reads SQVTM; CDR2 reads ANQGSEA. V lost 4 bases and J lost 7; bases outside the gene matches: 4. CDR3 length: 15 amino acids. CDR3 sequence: CSVAAGLAGGNEQFF. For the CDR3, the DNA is TGCAGCGTTGCAGCGGGACTAGCGGGAGGGAATGAGCAGTTCTTC.

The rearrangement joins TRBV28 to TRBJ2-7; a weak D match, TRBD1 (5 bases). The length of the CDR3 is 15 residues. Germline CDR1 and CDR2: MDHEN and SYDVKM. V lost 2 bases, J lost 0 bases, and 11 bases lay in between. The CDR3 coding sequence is TGTGCCAGCAGTTTAAGGGGCGGCGGCTCCTACGAGCAGTACTTC. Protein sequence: CASSLRGGGSYEQYF.

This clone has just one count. CDR3 loop: CASDTAFNQPQHF. Written as DNA, the CDR3 is TGTGCCAGCGATACAGCTTTTAATCAGCCCCAGCATTTT. The rearrangement uses TRBV28 and TRBJ1-5; D is uncertain. Germline CDR1 reads MDHEN; CDR2 reads SYDVKM. CDR3 size: 13 residues. With 8 bases removed from V and 4 bases from J, the gap between germline ends came to 12 bases. Using reference TRBV28 and TRBJ1-5 for the parts outside the CDR3, the full variable domain is DVKVTQSSRYLVKRTGEKVFLECVQDMDHENMFWYRQDPGLGLRLIYFSYDVKMKEKGDIPEGYSVSREKKERFSLILESASTNQTSMYLCASDTAFNQPQHFGDGTRLSIL.

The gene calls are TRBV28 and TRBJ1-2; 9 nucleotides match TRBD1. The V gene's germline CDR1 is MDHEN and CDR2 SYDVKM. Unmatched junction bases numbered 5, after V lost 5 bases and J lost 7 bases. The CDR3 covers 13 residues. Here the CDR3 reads CASSLGTGFGYTF. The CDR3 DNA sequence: TGTGCCAGCAGTCTAGGGACAGGGTTTGGCTACACCTTC.

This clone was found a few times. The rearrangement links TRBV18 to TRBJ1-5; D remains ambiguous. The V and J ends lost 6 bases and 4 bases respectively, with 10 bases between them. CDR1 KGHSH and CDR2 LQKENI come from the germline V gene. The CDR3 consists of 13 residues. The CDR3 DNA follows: TGTGCCAGCTCTCCGGGAAGGAATCAGCCCCAGCATTTT. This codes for CASSPGRNQPQHF.

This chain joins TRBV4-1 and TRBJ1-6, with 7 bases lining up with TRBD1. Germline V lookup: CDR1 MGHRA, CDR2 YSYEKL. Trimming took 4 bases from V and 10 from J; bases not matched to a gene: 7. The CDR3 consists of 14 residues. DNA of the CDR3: TGCGCCAGCAGCCCCCGACAGGGAGGGTCACCCCTCCACTTT. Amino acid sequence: CASSPRQGGSPLHF.

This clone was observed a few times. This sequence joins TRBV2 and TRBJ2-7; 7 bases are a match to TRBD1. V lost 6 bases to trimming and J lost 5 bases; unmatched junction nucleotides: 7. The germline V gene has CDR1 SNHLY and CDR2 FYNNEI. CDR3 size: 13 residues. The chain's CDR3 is CASRAGQENEQYF. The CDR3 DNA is TGTGCCAGCAGGGCCGGACAGGAAAACGAGCAGTACTTC.

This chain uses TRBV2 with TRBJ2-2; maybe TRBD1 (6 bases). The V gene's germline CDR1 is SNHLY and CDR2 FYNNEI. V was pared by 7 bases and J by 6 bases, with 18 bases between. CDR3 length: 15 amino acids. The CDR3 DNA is TGTGCCAGCATACAGGGAATGGATCGTGCCGGGGAGCTGTTTTTT. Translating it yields CASIQGMDRAGELFF.

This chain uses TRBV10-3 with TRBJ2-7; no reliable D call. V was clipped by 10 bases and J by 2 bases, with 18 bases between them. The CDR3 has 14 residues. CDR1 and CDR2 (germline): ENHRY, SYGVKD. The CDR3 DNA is TGTGCCACTAACTATGGGCAGCTTGCCTACGAGCAGTACTTC. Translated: CATNYGQLAYEQYF.

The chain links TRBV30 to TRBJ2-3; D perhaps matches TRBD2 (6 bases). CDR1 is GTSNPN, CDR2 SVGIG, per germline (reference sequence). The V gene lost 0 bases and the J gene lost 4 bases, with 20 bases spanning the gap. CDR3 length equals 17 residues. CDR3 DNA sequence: TGTGCCTGGAGTGTACCTTTGGCTAGCGCGGGATCAGATACGCAGTATTTT. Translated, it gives CAWSVPLASAGSDTQYF.

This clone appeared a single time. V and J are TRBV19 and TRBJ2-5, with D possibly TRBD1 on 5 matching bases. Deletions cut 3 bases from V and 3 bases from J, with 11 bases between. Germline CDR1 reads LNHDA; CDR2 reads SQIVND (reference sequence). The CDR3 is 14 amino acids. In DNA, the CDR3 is TGTGCCAGTAGTATGCGACAGTCGAAAGAGACCCAGTACTTC. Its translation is CASSMRQSKETQYF. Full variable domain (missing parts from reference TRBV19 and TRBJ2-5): DGGITQSPKYLFRKEGQNVTLSCEQNLNHDAMYWYRQDPGQGLRLIYYSQIVNDFQKGDIAEGYSVSREKKESFPLTVTSAQKNPTAFYLCASSMRQSKETQYFGPGTRLLVL.

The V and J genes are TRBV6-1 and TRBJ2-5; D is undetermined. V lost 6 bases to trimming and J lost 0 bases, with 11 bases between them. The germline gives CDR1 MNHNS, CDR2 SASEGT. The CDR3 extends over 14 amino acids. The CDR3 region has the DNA TGTGCCAGCAGCCAACCCATGGACCAAGAGACCCAGTACTTC. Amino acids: CASSQPMDQETQYF.

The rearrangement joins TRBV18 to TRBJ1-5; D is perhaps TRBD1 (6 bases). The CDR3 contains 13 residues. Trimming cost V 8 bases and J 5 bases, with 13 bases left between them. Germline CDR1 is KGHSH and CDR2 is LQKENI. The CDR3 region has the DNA TGTGCCAGCACCCGGGACACATATCAGCCCCAGCATTTT. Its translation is CASTRDTYQPQHF. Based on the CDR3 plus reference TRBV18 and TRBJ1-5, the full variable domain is NAGVMQNPRHLVRRRGQEARLRCSPMKGHSHVYWYRQLPEEGLKFMVYLQKENIIDESGMPKERFSAEFPKEGPSILRIQQVVRGDSAAYFCASTRDTYQPQHFGDGTRLSIL.

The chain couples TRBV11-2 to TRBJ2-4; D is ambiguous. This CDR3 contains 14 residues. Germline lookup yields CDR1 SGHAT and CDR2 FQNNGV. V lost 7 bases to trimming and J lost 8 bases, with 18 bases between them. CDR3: CASTRTGGRDIQYF. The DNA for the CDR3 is TGTGCCAGCACTCGGACGGGTGGTAGGGACATTCAGTACTTC.

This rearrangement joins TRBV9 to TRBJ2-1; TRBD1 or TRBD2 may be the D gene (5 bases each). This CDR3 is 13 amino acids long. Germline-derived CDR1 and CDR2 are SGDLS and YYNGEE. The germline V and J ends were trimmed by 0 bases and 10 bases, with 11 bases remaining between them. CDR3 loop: CASSVGPGSEQFF. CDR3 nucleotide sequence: TGTGCCAGCAGCGTAGGTCCAGGGAGCGAGCAGTTCTTC.

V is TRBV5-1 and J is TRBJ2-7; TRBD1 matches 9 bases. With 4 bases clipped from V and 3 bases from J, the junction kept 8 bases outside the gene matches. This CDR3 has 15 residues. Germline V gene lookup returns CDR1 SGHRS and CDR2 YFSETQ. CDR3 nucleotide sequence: TGCGCCAGCAGCGTTACAGGGGGCTCCCTCTACGAGCAGTACTTC. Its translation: CASSVTGGSLYEQYF.

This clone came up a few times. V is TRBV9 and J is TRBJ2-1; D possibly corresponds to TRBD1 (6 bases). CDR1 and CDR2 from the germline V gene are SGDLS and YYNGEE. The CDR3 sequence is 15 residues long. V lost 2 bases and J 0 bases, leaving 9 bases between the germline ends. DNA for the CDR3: TGTGCCAGCAGCGTGTCGGACAGCTCCTACAATGAGCAGTTCTTC. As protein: CASSVSDSSYNEQFF.

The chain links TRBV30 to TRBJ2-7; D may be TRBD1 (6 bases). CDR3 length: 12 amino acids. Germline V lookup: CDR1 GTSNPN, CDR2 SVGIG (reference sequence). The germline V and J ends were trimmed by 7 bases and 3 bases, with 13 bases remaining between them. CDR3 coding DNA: TGTGCCTCCGGCCAGGGGAACTACGAGCAGTACTTC. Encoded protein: CASGQGNYEQYF.

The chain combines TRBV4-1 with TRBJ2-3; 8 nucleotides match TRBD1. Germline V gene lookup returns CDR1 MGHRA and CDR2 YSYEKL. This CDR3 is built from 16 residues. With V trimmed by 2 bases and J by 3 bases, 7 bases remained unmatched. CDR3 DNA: TGCGCCAGCAGCCAATACAGGGGGTTATGGACAGATACGCAGTATTTT. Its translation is CASSQYRGLWTDTQYF.